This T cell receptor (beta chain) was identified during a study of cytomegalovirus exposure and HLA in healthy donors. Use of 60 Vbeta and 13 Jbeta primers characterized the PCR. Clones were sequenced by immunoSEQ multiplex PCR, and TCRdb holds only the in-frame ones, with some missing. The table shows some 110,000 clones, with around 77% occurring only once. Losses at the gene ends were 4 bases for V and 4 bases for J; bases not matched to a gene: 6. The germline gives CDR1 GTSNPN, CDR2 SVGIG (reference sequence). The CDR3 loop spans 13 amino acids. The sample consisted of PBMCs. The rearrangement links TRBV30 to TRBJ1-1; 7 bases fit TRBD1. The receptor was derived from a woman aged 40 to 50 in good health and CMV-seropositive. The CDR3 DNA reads TGTGCCTGGATGCGGGACAGCGGCACTGAAGCTTTCTTT. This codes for CAWMRDSGTEAFF.